The text below deals with one TCR beta chain. Its antigen is currently unknown. This sample is drawn from a study of T-cell memory formation after mild COVID-19. The CDR3 has 16 amino acids. V lost 4 bases to trimming and J lost 4 bases, with 16 bases between them. From germline, CDR1 is SGHTA and CDR2 FQGNSA. The 5'RACE method, run with constant-segment primers, produced TCR alpha and TCR beta cDNA libraries (carrying sample barcodes and UMIs). A single record per CDR3 protein comes from TCRdb applying MiXCR to the 5' RACE reads. The repertoire holds roughly 250,000 distinct CDR3 sequences, with about a sixth as singletons. The study's findings and limits: Pre-infection memory harbored some responding clones, suggesting cross-reactive memory joined. Contracting CD8+ clones were enriched in EMRA, CD4+ mainly in CM and EM. A balance of CD4 and CD8 characterized clones contracting day 15 to 85, whereas later expanders leaned CD4+.

The source material was PBMCs or a T cell subset sorted from them (not recorded which). The V gene is TRBV7-2, the J gene TRBJ2-2; the D gene could be TRBD1 or TRBD2 (6 bases each). The clonotype comes from a young man who had mild COVID-19 (a few samples of this study predate the infection). Cell type and time point are not known. The CDR3 spells CASSSSRGPGTGELFF. The CDR3 DNA reads TGTGCCAGCAGCTCCTCACGGGGGCCGGGCACCGGGGAGCTGTTTTTT.